This TCR beta chain was found in a study of identical twins. A note on this clonotype: Antigen unknown.

Findings of the study overall: The presence of invariant MAIT and iNKT cells could partly confound analyses of zero-insertion sequences. Cord blood beta clonotypes that were abundant carried fewer insertions, and memory repertoires showed no such trend. Excess sharing between twins was weaker in beta out-of-frame sequences.

The V gene's germline CDR1 is MNHEY and CDR2 SVGAGI. V lost 2 bases, J lost 4 bases, and 8 bases stayed unmatched. This CDR3 spans 15 amino acids. All donors comprised healthy Caucasians. TCRdb itself ran the 5' RACE reads through MiXCR, one entry per CDR3 protein. The sample consists of roughly 230,000 distinct CDR3 sequences, around 8% of them appearing once. These data are also associated with another study on yellow fever vaccine responses in identical twins.

Sequenced input: CD8+ T cells sorted from blood. This sequence was found in a woman aged 18-30 years in good health. The chain has TRBV6-5 and TRBJ2-7; TRBD2 matches at 7 bases. DNA for the CDR3: TGTGCCAGCAGTTACCCCGCGGCGGGGGTGTACGAGCAGTACTTC. Amino acids: CASSYPAAGVYEQYF.